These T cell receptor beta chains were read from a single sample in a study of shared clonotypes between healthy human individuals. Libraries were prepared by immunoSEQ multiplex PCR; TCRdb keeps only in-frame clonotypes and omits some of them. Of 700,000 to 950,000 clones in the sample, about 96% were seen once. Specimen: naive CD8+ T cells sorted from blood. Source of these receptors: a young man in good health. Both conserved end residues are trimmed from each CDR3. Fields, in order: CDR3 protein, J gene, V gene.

ATLSTGNSYNEQF | TRBJ2-1 | TRBV7-9
ASSLDPPSGISGELF | TRBJ2-2 | TRBV11-2
ASSGTGLVNEQF | TRBJ2-1 | TRBV9
ASSLGTSGISYEQY | TRBJ2-7 | TRBV7-2
ASSVGAGRGEQY | TRBJ2-7 | TRBV9
ASTGGMNTEAF | TRBJ1-1 | TRBV27
ASSLRDKSSYEQY | TRBJ2-7 | TRBV5-8
ASSSWDLTGFSYEQY | TRBJ2-7 | TRBV28
ASSQSFRSGNTIY | TRBJ1-3 | TRBV4-3
ASSLVAGGPSGEQY | TRBJ2-7 | TRBV7-9
AISEVTSGDNEQF | TRBJ2-1 | TRBV10-3
ASSHSGLYNEQF | TRBJ2-1 | TRBV7-2
ASRSTGSFRGEKLF | TRBJ1-4 | TRBV7-9
ASSLRVGIYGDEQF | TRBJ2-1 | TRBV13
ASREDSYNEQF | TRBJ2-1 | TRBV5-1
ASSQAQRSYEQY | TRBJ2-7 | TRBV4-1
ASSYDISTDTQY | TRBJ2-3 | TRBV6-5
ASSLAGNTEAF | TRBJ1-1 | TRBV25-1
ASSWGDSLYEQY | TRBJ2-7 | TRBV5-1
ASSIRPPGTGNTEAF | TRBJ1-1 | TRBV19
ASSIHSGTGAYEQY | TRBJ2-7 | TRBV11-2
ASSLAEGIYEQY | TRBJ2-7 | TRBV5-4
ASSPWGPEDPYEQY | TRBJ2-7 | TRBV9
SVNDRAWGYT | TRBJ1-2 | TRBV29-1
ASSLVGGDTDTQY | TRBJ2-3 | TRBV5-4
ASSELGGSTEAF | TRBJ1-1 | TRBV7-3